This T cell receptor (beta chain) is drawn from a study of immune cell composition in non-small cell lung cancer. Clones were sequenced by immunoSEQ multiplex PCR, and TCRdb holds only the in-frame ones, with some missing. Found here are about 2,500 clones, about 88% of them singletons; the top ten hold 7% to 9%. Material for sequencing was lung tumor tissue. The clonotype comes from a human donor with non-small cell lung cancer.

Here the CDR3 DNA reads TGTGCCAGCAGCTTAGATTTGGGCCGGGGGAGAGAGCAGTACTTC. Translation: CASSLDLGRGREQYF. V usage is TRBV11-1 and J usage is TRBJ2-7; TRBD2 might be the D (6 bases). V dropped 1 base and J dropped 7 bases, with 17 bases sitting between them. Germline loops: CDR1 SGHAT, CDR2 FQDESV (reference sequence). There are 15 residues in the CDR3.